This entry describes one T cell receptor beta chain. The data were obtained in a study of T cell repertoires in cytomegalovirus infection. TCRdb reprocessed the reads with MiXCR, giving one entry per CDR3 protein. The sample consists of 310,000 or so distinct CDR3 sequences, roughly 9.3% of them appearing once. The sequencing sample was made of PBMCs. The sequence came from a human donor in good health (CMV status not recorded). Some clones in this sample may be carry-over from other donors' samples.

The CDR3: CSARDGGGFNGGYTF. For the CDR3, the DNA is TGCAGTGCTAGAGATGGGGGCGGATTCAATGGGGGCTACACCTTC. The rearrangement joins TRBV20-1 to TRBJ1-2; perhaps TRBD1 as D (6 bases). The CDR3 covers 15 residues. The germline V gene encodes CDR1 DFQATT and CDR2 SNEGSKA (reference sequence). The V end was cut by 0 bases, the J end by 8 bases, with 19 bases between.